This TCR beta chain was recovered during a study of T cells in Graves' hyperthyroidism and ophthalmopathy. Germline CDR1 and CDR2: MGHRA and YSYEKL. The CDR3 is 14 amino acids. V lost 0 bases, J lost 14 bases, and 19 bases lay in between. Diagnostic decisions used clinical symptoms, serum thyroxine and TRAb, thyroid ultrasound and orbital computed tomography. The PBMCs were sourced from fresh peripheral blood (about 9.7 ml). Amplified TCR beta CDR3 regions derived from RNA transcripts. The TCR CDR3 was amplified in a first-round RT-PCR using the HTBI primer set. TCRdb itself ran the multiplex PCR reads through MiXCR, one entry per CDR3 protein. The data hold roughly 170,000 distinct CDR3 sequences, with 17% observed a single time. Study results and limitations: In validation, the model predicted ophthalmopathy. These predictions came a median about 6.5 months before onset.

Only a few counts were recorded for this clonotype. Its antigen remains unknown. The sequenced sample consisted of blood. The clonotype originates from a woman in her 50s with Graves' hyperthyroidism. The chain employs TRBV4-1 and TRBJ1-2; D not certain. CDR3: CASSQDPAAWKETF. The CDR3 DNA reads TGCGCCAGCAGCCAAGATCCGGCTGCATGGAAAGAAACCTTC.